This T cell receptor beta chain was recorded in a study of regulatory T cells in long-lasting Graves disease. This clonotype was seen a few times. Its antigen is unknown. Time point of the sample: newly diagnosed GD, antithyroid drugs for less than 3 months. With RNA extracted from PBMCs as input, the TCR library was made. Whole-study results and caveats: Persistent Graves' disease cases displayed lower TCR diversity than newly diagnosed ones.

Construction of TCR beta libraries relied on iRepertoire HTBI primers and on Arm-PCR targeting CDR3 regions. Via MiXCR, TCRdb re-called the multiplex PCR reads, giving one row per CDR3 protein. The sample lists fewer than 450,000 distinct CDR3 sequences; 15% were seen once. The germline V and J ends were trimmed by 1 base and 1 base, with 10 bases remaining between them. The CDR3 sequence is 15 residues long. CDR1 MNHEY and CDR2 SMNVEV come from the germline V gene (reference sequence). The data also belong to a second study, concerning T cells in Graves' hyperthyroidism and ophthalmopathy. That publication notes: A set of HTBI primers served as the primers for a first-round RT-PCR of the TCR CDR3.

The chain couples TRBV27 to TRBJ2-5; tentatively, D is TRBD1 (6 bases). The material sequenced was peripheral blood mononuclear cells (PBMCs), taken at new diagnosis, from a patient treated with antithyroid drugs. This receptor was taken from a woman aged 40-49 years with Graves disease. Here the CDR3 reads CASSLLIGGQETQYF. The CDR3 DNA reads TGTGCCAGCAGTTTATTAATAGGGGGCCAAGAGACCCAGTACTTC.